What follows is one TCR beta chain and its context. The data stem from a study of T cell changes during pregnancy in multiple sclerosis. The ends were cut back, 2 bases at V and 7 bases at J, with 15 bases in the middle. This CDR3 is 15 amino acids long. In germline, CDR1 is ENHRY, CDR2 SYGVKD. Data came from immunoSEQ multiplex PCR; TCRdb stores just in-frame clones and leaves some out. The sample has fewer than 90,000 clones; approximately 95% are singletons. Specimen: peripheral blood, collected after pregnancy. The rearrangement joins TRBV10-3 to TRBJ2-4, with TRBD2 as a possible D gene (5 bases). The TCR comes from a female donor in good health, enrolled as a control in a pregnancy study. CDR3 nucleotides: TGTGCCATCAGTGAGAGGTGGGAGAAGACGAACATTCAGTACTTC. Its protein product is CAISERWEKTNIQYF.